This T cell receptor beta chain originates from a study of blood T cells in healthy people across ages. The authors ran a second PCR of about 7 to 11 cycles using a sample-barcoded 5' primer and a J-beta primer mix. TCRdb re-derived calls from the 5' RACE reads in MiXCR, one entry per CDR3 protein. The sample consists of approximately 2,000,000 distinct CDR3 sequences, around 42% of them appearing once. The CDR3 loop spans 14 amino acids. Trimming pared 3 bases from V and 8 bases from J, leaving 14 bases between. The specimen was blood. The clonotype was recovered from a human donor in good health. The J gene is TRBJ2-1, the V gene TRBV12-3 or TRBV12-4; TRBD1 might be the D (5 bases). CDR3 region: CASSFQGARDEQFF. The CDR3 DNA reads as TGTGCCAGCAGTTTCCAAGGGGCGCGTGATGAGCAGTTCTTC.